The 14 T cell receptor beta chains below come from one sample, sequenced in a study of blood T cell repertoires in COVID-19. Using immunoSEQ multiplex PCR, the repertoire was profiled, and TCRdb retains in-frame clones only, with some absent. The table lists about 190,000 clones, more than 75% of them singletons. Material for sequencing was peripheral blood. These receptors all stem from a human donor in a cohort sampled during active COVID-19.

This sequence joins TRBV3-1 (or the pseudogene TRBV3-2) and TRBJ2-3; TRBD2 matches at 10 bases. CDR1 LGHDT and CDR2 YNNKEL come from the germline V gene (reference sequence). The CDR3 totals 17 residues. Unmatched junction bases numbered 7, after V lost 0 bases and J lost 4 bases. The CDR3 region is CASSQDRASGSADTQYF. CDR3 DNA sequence: TGTGCCAGCAGCCAAGATCGAGCTAGCGGGAGTGCAGATACGCAGTATTTT.

The rearrangement joins TRBV5-1 to TRBJ1-2; D ambiguous. The CDR3 has 12 amino acids. V was shortened by 5 bases and J by 3 bases, with 8 bases between the two germline ends. The germline gives CDR1 SGHRS, CDR2 YFSETQ. This CDR3 reads CASSRNHYGYTF. The CDR3, as DNA: TGCGCCAGCAGTAGAAACCACTATGGCTACACCTTC.

The rearrangement uses TRBV5-4 and TRBJ2-7, with D possibly being TRBD1 (6 bases). The germline V gene encodes CDR1 SGHNT and CDR2 YYREEE (reference sequence). V lost 0 bases and J 6 bases, leaving 22 bases between the germline ends. CDR3 length: 17 amino acids. The CDR3 sequence is CASSLGSGTPFGGEQYF. The CDR3 DNA reads as TGTGCCAGCAGCTTGGGATCCGGGACACCCTTTGGGGGCGAGCAGTACTTC. Full variable domain (outside the CDR3, taken from reference TRBV5-4 and TRBJ2-7): ETGVTQSPTHLIKTRGQQVTLRCSSQSGHNTVSWYQQALGQGPQFIFQYYREEENGRGNFPPRFSGLQFPNYSSELNVNALELDDSALYLCASSLGSGTPFGGEQYFGPGTRLTVT.

This chain links TRBV5-1 with TRBJ2-5; TRBD2 matches 12 bases. Per the germline V gene, CDR1 is SGHRS and CDR2 is YFSETQ. The CDR3 loop spans 17 amino acids. V shed 1 base and J 2 bases; nucleotides not matched to a gene: 6. The CDR3 DNA reads TGCGCCAGCAGCTTGTATTTCCTAGCGGGGGGGCAAGAGACCCAGTACTTC. This sequence encodes CASSLYFLAGGQETQYF.

This chain connects TRBV19 to TRBJ2-3; 10 bases agree with TRBD2. This CDR3 contains 14 residues. The V and J ends lost 6 bases and 6 bases, in that order; junction bases with no gene match: 6. Germline CDR1 and CDR2: LNHDA and SQIVND (reference sequence). In DNA, the CDR3 is TGTGCCAGTAGCTATGGGACTAGCGCGGATACGCAGTATTTT. This gives the protein CASSYGTSADTQYF.

V is TRBV28 and J is TRBJ2-5, with 11 bases fitting TRBD2. CDR1 is MDHEN and CDR2 is SYDVKM in the germline V gene. The CDR3 runs 15 residues. V lost 5 bases and J lost 4; bases outside the gene matches: 6. The CDR3 protein is CASSPLGTSGETQYF. Written as DNA, the CDR3 is TGTGCCAGCAGTCCTCTCGGGACTAGCGGAGAGACCCAGTACTTC.

This clone occurred a few times. The chain combines TRBV6-6 with TRBJ2-7; weak D call: TRBD1 (6 bases). The CDR3 covers 14 residues. Trimming took off 6 bases at V and 4 bases at J, with 16 bases between the two ends. CDR1 and CDR2 (germline): MNHNY, SVGAGI (reference sequence). CDR3 sequence: CASSPGTRNYEQYF. Written as DNA, the CDR3 is TGTGCCAGCAGCCCCGGGACAAGGAATTACGAGCAGTACTTC.

The V and J genes are TRBV19 and TRBJ1-1; D is unresolved. The ends were cut back, 6 bases at V and 0 bases at J, with 14 bases in the middle. The CDR3 has 15 residues. Looked up from germline, CDR1 is LNHDA and CDR2 is SQIVND (reference sequence). DNA of the CDR3: TGTGCCAGTAGCTCGAATGGCTTATTGAACACTGAAGCTTTCTTT. It translates to CASSSNGLLNTEAFF.

The V call is TRBV10-2, the J call TRBJ1-2; D remains unclear. Germline loops: CDR1 WSHSY, CDR2 SAAADI. Trimming took 2 bases from V and 1 from J, leaving 5 bases between them. The CDR3 has 13 residues. The CDR3 nucleotides are TGCGCCAGCAGTGAGGCAGATAACTATGGCTACACCTTC. As protein: CASSEADNYGYTF.

This clone was detected a few times. The gene calls are TRBV28 and TRBJ2-2, with D hard to call. Trimming removed 8 bases at V and 1 base at J, with 11 bases between. The germline CDR1 and CDR2 sequences are MDHEN and SYDVKM. CDR3 size: 14 residues. CDR3 sequence (DNA): TGTGCCAGCTTGACATCCTGGAACACCGGGGAGCTGTTTTTT. It is translated as CASLTSWNTGELFF.

The chain's CDR3 is CASSQDSSYTEAFF. CDR3 nucleotide sequence: TGCGCCAGCAGCCAGGACTCTTCCTACACTGAAGCTTTCTTT. The chain combines TRBV4-1 with TRBJ1-1; unclear D gene. Germline CDR1 is MGHRA and CDR2 is YSYEKL. The CDR3 loop spans 14 amino acids. Trimming removed 3 bases at V and 3 bases at J, with 11 bases between.

The V gene is TRBV5-4, the J gene TRBJ2-4; a weak D match, TRBD1 (7 bases). Per the germline V gene, CDR1 is SGHNT and CDR2 is YYREEE (reference sequence). Trimming removed 4 bases from V and 2 bases from J, with 16 bases in between. This CDR3 is built from 16 residues. CDR3 nucleotides: TGTGCCAGCAGCCTGCAGGGGGGTCAGACCAAAAACATTCAGTACTTC. Its protein product is CASSLQGGQTKNIQYF.

The rearrangement uses TRBV13 and TRBJ1-6, with D uncertain. Germline lookup yields CDR1 PRHDT and CDR2 FYEKMQ (reference sequence). V was trimmed by 6 bases and J by 7 bases, leaving 13 bases between them. The CDR3 is 14 amino acids. The CDR3 here is CASSLRLINSPLHF. CDR3 DNA sequence: TGTGCCAGCAGTTTGAGGCTGATAAATTCACCCCTCCACTTT.

This chain uses TRBV7-8 with TRBJ2-1; 12 nucleotides line up with TRBD2. The ends lost 5 bases at V and 8 bases at J; junction bases unmatched: 7. The CDR3 totals 15 residues. Germline V gene data show CDR1 as SGHVS and CDR2 as FQNEAQ. As DNA, the CDR3 is TGTGCCAGCAGCCACACTAGCGGGAGGCCCTATGAGCAGTTCTTC. This codes for CASSHTSGRPYEQFF. The full variable domain, in which reference TRBV7-8 and TRBJ2-1 provide the parts outside the CDR3, is GAGVSQSPRYKVAKRGQDVALRCDPISGHVSLFWYQQALGQGPEFLTYFQNEAQLDKSGLPSDRFFAERPEGSVSTLKIQRTQQEDSAVYLCASSHTSGRPYEQFFGPGTRLTVL.